This T cell receptor (beta chain) was documented in a study of blood T cell repertoires in COVID-19. Across the whole study: Some COVID-19 samples were acute and others convalescent; all came from the United States, Italy and Spain. The cDNA or gDNA used as material had been derived from T cells, B-cell-depleted T cells, or PBMCs.

V dropped 4 bases and J dropped 2; count of bases not matched to a gene: 4. The CDR3 sequence is 15 residues long. Looked up from germline, CDR1 is SGHRS and CDR2 is YFSETQ. The data were produced by immunoSEQ multiplex PCR, yet TCRdb's version contains in-frame clones alone and is incomplete. The sample has over 200,000 clones, approximately 86% seen once. The sample taken for sequencing was peripheral blood. This receptor was obtained from a man aged 35-49 years who had recovered from COVID-19. The chain couples TRBV5-1 to TRBJ2-7, with 12 bases lining up with TRBD2. The CDR3 DNA is TGCGCCAGCAGCCTACTAGCGGGGGGTGCCTACGAGCAGTACTTC. It translates to CASSLLAGGAYEQYF.